This record looks at one TCR beta chain sequence and its context. The antigen is not known. PCR was performed a second time for roughly 7 to 11 cycles using a sample-barcoded 5' primer and a J-beta primer mix. TCRdb itself ran the 5' RACE reads through MiXCR, one entry per CDR3 protein. The sample carries approximately 880,000 distinct CDR3 sequences, 45% to 50% recorded once. The data belong to a study of blood T cells in healthy people across ages. General study findings and limits: Older age went with lower TCR beta diversity per million T cells, in a roughly linear way. The long-lived group displayed more naive CD4+ cells, plus higher diversity, than the aged donors did.

The CDR3 contains 13 residues. Germline V gives CDR1 DFQATT, CDR2 SNEGSKA (reference sequence). The germline V and J ends were trimmed by 5 bases and 2 bases, with 12 bases remaining between them. Per sample, extraction of total RNA gave at least 5 micrograms in every case. The chain employs TRBV20-1 and TRBJ2-5; perhaps TRBD2 as D (7 bases). The source material was blood. This TCR came from a man aged 30-40 years in good health. In DNA form, the CDR3 reads TGCAGTGCTCCGAGGGGGGGTCAAGAGACCCAGTACTTC. It yields the protein CSAPRGGQETQYF.